This T cell receptor beta chain originates from a study of T-cell memory formation after mild COVID-19. Study results and limitations: There were some responding clones in pre-infection memory, which suggested that cross-reactive memory had joined. While clones contracting from day 15 to 85 were balanced between CD4 and CD8, later expanders leaned CD4+.

TCR alpha and TCR beta cDNA libraries with sample barcodes and UMIs came from 5'RACE using constant-segment primers. TCRdb used MiXCR to reprocess the 5' RACE reads, holding one entry per CDR3 protein. The sample includes roughly 510,000 distinct CDR3 sequences, roughly 17% of them seen just once. V lost 4 bases to trimming and J lost 4 bases; unmatched junction nucleotides: 7. The CDR3 sequence is 14 residues long. Germline CDR1 and CDR2: DFQATT and SNEGSKA (reference sequence). This clonotype turned up a few times. Its antigen is unknown. This sequence joins TRBV20-1 and TRBJ2-3; 8 nucleotides line up with TRBD1. The source is an adult woman who had mild COVID-19 (a few samples of this study predate the infection). Cell type and time point are not known. Sequenced material: PBMCs or a T cell subset sorted from them (not recorded which). This CDR3 reads CSATPTGEADTQYF. As DNA, the CDR3 is TGCAGTGCTACTCCGACAGGGGAAGCAGATACGCAGTATTTT.